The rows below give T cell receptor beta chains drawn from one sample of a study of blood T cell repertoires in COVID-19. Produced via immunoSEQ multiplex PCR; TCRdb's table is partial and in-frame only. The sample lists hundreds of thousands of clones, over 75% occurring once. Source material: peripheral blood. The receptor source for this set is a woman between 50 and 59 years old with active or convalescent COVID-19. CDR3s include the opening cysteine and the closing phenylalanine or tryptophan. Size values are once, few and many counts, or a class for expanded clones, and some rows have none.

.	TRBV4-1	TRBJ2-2	CASSLPTGSESGELFF
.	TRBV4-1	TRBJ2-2	CASSQDSGRGTGELFF
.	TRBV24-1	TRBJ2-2	CATSDPGQNTGELFF
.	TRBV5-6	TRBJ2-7	CASSRTSGVYEQYF
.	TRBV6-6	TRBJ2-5	CASTPVGLRETQYF
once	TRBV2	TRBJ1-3	CASRQGAAISSGNTIYF
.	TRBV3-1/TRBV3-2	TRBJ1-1	CASSRATNTEAFF
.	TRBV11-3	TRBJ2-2	CASSLDGGTGELFF
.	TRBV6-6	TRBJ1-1	CASSYGQLAFF
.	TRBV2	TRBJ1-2	CASSEGGSINYGYTF
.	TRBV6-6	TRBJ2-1	CASSGVTSGSSDEQFF
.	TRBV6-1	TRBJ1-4	CASSLDRFNEKLFF
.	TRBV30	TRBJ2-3	CAWSYGSGSTDTQYF
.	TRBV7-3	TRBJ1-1	CASSLQENTEAFF
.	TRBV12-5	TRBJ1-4	CASGRTATNEKLFF
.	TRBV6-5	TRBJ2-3	CASSYGLAGVIDTQYF
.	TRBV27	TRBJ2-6	CASSLSVSGANVLTF
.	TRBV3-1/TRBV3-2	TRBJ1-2	CASSQDLTGGNYGYTF
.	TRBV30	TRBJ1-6	CAWRTGNSPLHF
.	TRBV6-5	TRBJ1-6	CASSFNRDRGISPLHF
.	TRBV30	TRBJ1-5	CAWSTMTGGNQPQHF
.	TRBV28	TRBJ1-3	CASSFMTGSGNTIYF
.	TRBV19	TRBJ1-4	CASSIPGYEKLFF
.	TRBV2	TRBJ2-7	CASSTDREDEQYF
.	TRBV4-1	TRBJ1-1	CASSRDRGRDTEAFF
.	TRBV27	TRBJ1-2	CASRKRPSTGPNYGYTF
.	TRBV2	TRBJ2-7	CASSDRTGTGEQYF
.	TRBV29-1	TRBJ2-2	CSVQGQNTGELFF
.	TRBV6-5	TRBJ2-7	CASSYSELSGEYEQYF
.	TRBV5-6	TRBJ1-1	CASSLRGPRTEAFF
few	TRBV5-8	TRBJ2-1	CASSLGTKGGYNEQFF
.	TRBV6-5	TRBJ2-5	CASSQLAGGRETQYF
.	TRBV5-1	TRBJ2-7	CASSGGTGGSYEQYF